A single sample is the source of the 17 T cell receptor beta chains below, sequenced in a study of identical twins. TCRdb itself ran the 5' RACE reads through MiXCR, one entry per CDR3 protein. The sample has hundreds of thousands of distinct CDR3 sequences, over 9% seen once; the top ten hold roughly 7%. This sample also appeared in a second study, on yellow fever vaccine responses in identical twins.

Sample: CD8+ T cells sorted from blood. The receptor source for this set is a woman aged 18-30 years in good health.

This clonotype was picked up a small number of times. The CDR3 reads CASSAGTSGTDTQYF. CDR3 nucleotides: TGTGCCAGCAGCGCCGGGACTAGCGGTACAGATACGCAGTATTTT. The chain employs TRBV13 and TRBJ2-3; 11 bases line up with TRBD2. Germline assignment: CDR1 PRHDT and CDR2 FYEKMQ (reference sequence). The J segment lost 3 bases and the V segment lost 5 bases, leaving 4 bases of the junction unmatched. CDR3 length: 15 residues.

In its sample, this clonotype was seen a few times. The rearrangement joins TRBV10-3 to TRBJ2-7; TRBD1 or TRBD2 may be the D gene (5 bases each). CDR1 and CDR2 (germline): ENHRY, SYGVKD. This CDR3 is built from 15 residues. The V gene lost 2 bases and the J gene lost 2 bases, with 13 bases spanning the gap. DNA for the CDR3: TGTGCCATCAGTGAGAGAGGGGCAGGGCCCTACGAGCAGTACTTC. It encodes CAISERGAGPYEQYF.

The chain uses TRBV9 and TRBJ2-1, with 11 nucleotides matching TRBD2. Germline V CDR1 and CDR2: SGDLS, YYNGEE. The CDR3 totals 15 residues. V lost 3 bases and J lost 5; bases outside the gene matches: 4. CDR3 region: CASSASGGSHNEQFF. In DNA form, the CDR3 reads TGTGCCAGCAGCGCTAGCGGGGGGAGCCACAATGAGCAGTTCTTC.

This clonotype was counted ten times or more. This rearrangement joins TRBV29-1 to TRBJ2-1, with D uncertain. V was pared by 1 base and J by 0 bases, with 13 bases between. In germline, CDR1 is SQVTM, CDR2 ANQGSEA. The CDR3 is made up of 16 amino acids. CDR3 sequence (DNA): TGCAGCGTTGAAGGGGAAGACAAACGCTCCTACAATGAGCAGTTCTTC. Encoded protein: CSVEGEDKRSYNEQFF.

The rearrangement joins TRBV7-6 to TRBJ2-2; 9 bases agree with TRBD2. The germline CDR1 and CDR2 sequences are SGHVS and FNYEAQ. CDR3 length: 16 amino acids. Losses at the gene ends were 0 bases for V and 6 bases for J; bases not matched to a gene: 5. CDR3: CASSLALAGYPGELFF. The CDR3 bases are TGTGCCAGCAGCTTAGCGCTAGCGGGGTACCCCGGGGAGCTGTTTTTT.

There are many counts of this clonotype. As DNA, the CDR3 is TGTGCCAGCAGCGTTGGGGGCACCGGGGAGCTGTTTTTT. The encoded protein is CASSVGGTGELFF. This sequence joins TRBV9 and TRBJ2-2; D is tentatively TRBD1 or TRBD2 (5 bases each). Trimming removed 2 bases at V and 4 bases at J, with 6 bases between. CDR1 SGDLS and CDR2 YYNGEE come from the germline V gene. CDR3 length: 13 amino acids.

This clonotype was seen more than once but under ten times. This chain uses TRBV4-1 with TRBJ2-1; the D is unclear. CDR1 and CDR2 from the germline V gene are MGHRA and YSYEKL. V was shortened by 5 bases and J by 0 bases, with 14 bases between the two germline ends. This CDR3 is 16 amino acids long. CDR3 in amino acids: CASSTRHQSSYNEQFF. CDR3 DNA sequence: TGCGCCAGCAGCACCAGACACCAAAGCTCCTACAATGAGCAGTTCTTC.

The chain carries TRBV29-1 and TRBJ1-1; D not certain. Trimming removed 4 bases from V and 4 bases from J, with 7 bases in between. The CDR3 is 11 amino acids. The V gene's germline CDR1 is SQVTM and CDR2 ANQGSEA. CDR3 bases: TGCAGCGTTGTGAGGGCCACTGAAGCTTTCTTT. This translates into CSVVRATEAFF.

The V and J genes are TRBV14 and TRBJ2-7, with 8 bases fitting TRBD1. CDR1 SGHDN and CDR2 FVKESK come from the germline V gene. Trimming cost V 0 bases and J 2 bases; bases outside gene matches: 0. The CDR3 is 14 residues long. The CDR3 DNA reads TGTGCCAGCAGCCAAGACAGGGGGCCCTACGAGCAGTACTTC. This gives the protein CASSQDRGPYEQYF. The variable domain in full, with the rest retrieved from reference TRBV14 and TRBJ2-7, is EAGVTQFPSHSVIEKGQTVTLRCDPISGHDNLYWYRRVMGKEIKFLLHFVKESKQDESGMPNNRFLAERTGGTYSTLKVQPAELEDSGVYFCASSQDRGPYEQYFGPGTRLTVT.

This clonotype was found a few times. The rearrangement uses TRBV4-1 and TRBJ2-5, with 10 bases that match TRBD2. The CDR3 is 15 amino acids. CDR1 MGHRA and CDR2 YSYEKL come from the germline V gene. V was pared by 4 bases and J by 3 bases, with 5 bases of the junction left unmatched. The CDR3: CASSPAGGREETQYF. Written as DNA, the CDR3 is TGCGCCAGCAGCCCAGCGGGGGGGCGGGAAGAGACCCAGTACTTC.

In its sample, this clonotype was seen a few times. The rearrangement uses TRBV5-1 and TRBJ2-5; D is unclear. The CDR3 is 12 amino acids. Germline-derived CDR1 and CDR2 are SGHRS and YFSETQ. V was cut by 1 base and J by 2 bases, with 3 bases left in between. The CDR3 spells CASSLTQETQYF. DNA for the CDR3: TGCGCCAGCAGCTTGACGCAAGAGACCCAGTACTTC.

The chain joins TRBV6-5 to TRBJ2-1; no definite D call. This CDR3 spans 13 amino acids. The germline V and J ends were trimmed by 6 bases and 8 bases, with 14 bases remaining between them. The germline V gene encodes CDR1 MNHEY and CDR2 SVGAGI. The CDR3 here is CASSYRRTDEQFF. In DNA, the CDR3 is TGTGCCAGCAGCTACAGAAGGACGGATGAGCAGTTCTTC.

The rearrangement uses TRBV15 and TRBJ1-2; D uncertain. Germline loops: CDR1 LNHNV, CDR2 YYDKDF (reference sequence). The V gene lost 0 bases and the J gene lost 4 bases, with 18 bases spanning the gap. The CDR3 spans 17 residues. The CDR3 nucleotides are TGTGCCACCAGCAGAGATGGCGTGCTAGGGAACTTCTATGGCTACACCTTC. Residues: CATSRDGVLGNFYGYTF.

This clonotype was seen only a few times. The chain is built from TRBV18 and TRBJ2-7; TRBD2 aligns across 9 bases. With V trimmed by 3 bases and J by 0 bases, 15 bases remained unmatched. This CDR3 is built from 19 residues. Germline V lookup: CDR1 KGHSH, CDR2 LQKENI. Here the CDR3 DNA reads TGTGCCAGCTCACCCGATGTCCCGGGACTAGCCCAGAGCTCCTACGAGCAGTACGTC. As protein: CASSPDVPGLAQSSYEQYV.

This clonotype was picked up many times. J is TRBJ2-1 and V is TRBV5-1, with D perhaps matching TRBD1 or TRBD2 (6 bases each). Germline loops: CDR1 SGHRS, CDR2 YFSETQ. CDR3 length: 15 residues. Trimming removed 2 bases at V and 1 base at J, with 10 bases between. The CDR3 reads CASSFRGRSYNEQFF. CDR3 nucleotides: TGCGCCAGCAGCTTTCGGGGGCGATCCTACAATGAGCAGTTCTTC.

The CDR3 loop is CASSLVGGASSYEQYF. The CDR3 nucleotides are TGTGCCAGCAGCTTAGTGGGGGGGGCGAGCTCCTACGAGCAGTACTTC. The chain links TRBV7-9 to TRBJ2-7; tentative D call: TRBD2 (7 bases). The CDR3 consists of 16 residues. V dropped 1 base and J dropped 0 bases, with 13 bases sitting between them. Germline V gives CDR1 SEHNR, CDR2 FQNEAQ (reference sequence).

This CDR3 is CASSISRNEQYF. The CDR3 coding sequence is TGTGCCAGCAGTATCTCGAGGAACGAGCAGTACTTC. The rearrangement links TRBV28 to TRBJ2-7; D not resolved. Between the trimmed V and J ends, which lost 5 bases and 5 bases, there was a span of 10 bases. The CDR3 extends over 12 amino acids. In germline, CDR1 is MDHEN, CDR2 SYDVKM.